Sequencing of this T cell receptor beta chain was carried out in a study of T cell responses to AZD1222 COVID-19 vaccine. General observations from the study: Recipients of two AZD1222 doses showed rising Spike-specific TCR breadth and depth. At study baseline, merely roughly 6 AZD1222 recipients were seropositive. The sample set comprised mostly white British donors with more females, and clonal diversity was possibly underestimated.

Germline-derived CDR1 and CDR2 are SGHRS and YFSETQ. The CDR3 length is 14 residues. Trimming cost V 3 bases and J 1 base, with 10 bases left between them. Worth noting for this clone: Its antigen is unknown.

Repertoires were generated with immunoSEQ multiplex PCR, while TCRdb's copy carries only in-frame clones and drops some. Of around 120,000 clones listed, 88% are singletons. The chain recombines TRBV5-1 with TRBJ1-1; maybe TRBD1 (6 bases). The sample here was peripheral blood, taken on day 0 of MenACWY control vaccination. The clonotype was recovered from an adult in good health. DNA for the CDR3: TGCGCCAGCAGCTGGCGGGGACAGAACACTGAAGCTTTCTTT. This codes for CASSWRGQNTEAFF.